The source of this T cell receptor (beta chain) is a study of shared clonotypes between healthy human individuals. The germline gives CDR1 SGDLS, CDR2 YYNGEE. The length of the CDR3 is 16 residues. V lost 4 bases and J lost 6, with 20 bases in between. Measured with immunoSEQ multiplex PCR; TCRdb has only the in-frame clones, and not every one. The sample records under 2.5 million clones, roughly 92% being singletons. Sequencing was done on a sample of naive CD4+ T cells from PBMCs. The subset was: CD45RA+ positively selected. This receptor was taken from a man aged 18 to 29 in good health. Some clones in this sample may be carry-over from other donors' samples. V and J are TRBV9 and TRBJ2-1; D is possibly TRBD2 (6 bases). The CDR3 nucleotides read TGTGCCAGCAGCCCGCGGGACCGTGTCTGGCCCAATGAGCAGTTCTTC. It encodes CASSPRDRVWPNEQFF.